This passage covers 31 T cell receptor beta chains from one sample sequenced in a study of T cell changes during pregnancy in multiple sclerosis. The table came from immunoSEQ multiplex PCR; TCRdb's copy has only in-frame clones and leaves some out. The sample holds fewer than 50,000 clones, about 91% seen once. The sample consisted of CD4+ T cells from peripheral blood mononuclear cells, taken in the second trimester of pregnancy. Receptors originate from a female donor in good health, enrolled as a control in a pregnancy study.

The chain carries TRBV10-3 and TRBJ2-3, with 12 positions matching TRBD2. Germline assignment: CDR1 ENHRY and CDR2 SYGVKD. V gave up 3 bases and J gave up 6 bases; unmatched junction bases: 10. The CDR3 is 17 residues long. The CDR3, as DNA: TGTGCCATCAGTGATCCTAGCGGGGGGGCCGGTCGGGATACGCAGTATTTT. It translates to CAISDPSGGAGRDTQYF.

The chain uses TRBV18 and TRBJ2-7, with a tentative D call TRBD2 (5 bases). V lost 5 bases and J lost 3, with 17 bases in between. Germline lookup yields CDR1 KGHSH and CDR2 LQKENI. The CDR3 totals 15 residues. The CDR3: CASSETLAEGYEQYF. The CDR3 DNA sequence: TGTGCCAGCTCAGAGACCCTAGCAGAAGGCTACGAGCAGTACTTC.

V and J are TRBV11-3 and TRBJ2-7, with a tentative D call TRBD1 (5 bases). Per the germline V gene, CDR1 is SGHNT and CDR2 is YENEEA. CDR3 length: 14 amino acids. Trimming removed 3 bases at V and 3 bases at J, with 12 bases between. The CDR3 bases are TGTGCCAGCAGCTTTGACAGTTTCAACTACGAGCAGTACTTC. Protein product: CASSFDSFNYEQYF.

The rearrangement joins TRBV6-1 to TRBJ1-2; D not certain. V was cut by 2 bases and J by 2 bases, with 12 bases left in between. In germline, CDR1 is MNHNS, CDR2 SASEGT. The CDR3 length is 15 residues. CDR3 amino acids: CASSEREDRNYGYTF. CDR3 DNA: TGTGCCAGCAGTGAACGGGAGGATAGAAACTATGGCTACACCTTC.

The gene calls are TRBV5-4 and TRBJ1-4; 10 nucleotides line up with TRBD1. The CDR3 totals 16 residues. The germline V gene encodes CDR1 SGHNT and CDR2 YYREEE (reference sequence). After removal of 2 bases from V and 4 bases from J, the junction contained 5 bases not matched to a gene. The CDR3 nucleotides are TGTGCCAGCAGCTTCGGGACAGGGGCTGGTAATGAAAAACTGTTTTTT. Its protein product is CASSFGTGAGNEKLFF.

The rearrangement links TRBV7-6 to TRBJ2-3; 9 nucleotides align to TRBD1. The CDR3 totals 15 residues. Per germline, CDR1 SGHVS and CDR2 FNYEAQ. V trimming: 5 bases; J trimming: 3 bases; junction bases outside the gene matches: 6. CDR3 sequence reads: CASSGWGTGTDTQYF. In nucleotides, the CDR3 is TGTGCCAGCAGCGGGTGGGGGACAGGGACAGATACGCAGTATTTT.

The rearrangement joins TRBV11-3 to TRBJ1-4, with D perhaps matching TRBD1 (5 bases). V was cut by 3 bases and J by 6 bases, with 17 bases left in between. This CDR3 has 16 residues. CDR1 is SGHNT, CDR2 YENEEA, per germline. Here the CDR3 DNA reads TGTGCCAGCAGCTTTGACAGTGGCGGTGTAGATGAAAAACTGTTTTTT. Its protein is CASSFDSGGVDEKLFF.

CDR3: CASGLSRTGTQETQYF. The DNA of the CDR3 is TGTGCTAGTGGTTTGAGTAGGACAGGGACCCAAGAGACCCAGTACTTC. The chain couples TRBV12-5 to TRBJ2-5; 8 bases agree with TRBD1. The CDR3 is 16 residues long. Germline CDR1 reads LGHNT; CDR2 reads FRNRAP. The V and J ends lost 2 bases and 1 base, in that order; junction bases with no gene match: 6. Full variable domain (rest looked up from reference TRBV12-5 and TRBJ2-5): DARVTQTPRHKVTEMGQEVTMRCQPILGHNTVFWYRQTMMQGLELLAYFRNRAPLDDSGMPKDRFSAEMPDATLATLKIQPSEPRDSAVYFCASGLSRTGTQETQYFGPGTRLLVL.

In DNA, the CDR3 is TGCAGCGTTGAAAGGAGCTACTATGGCTACACCTTC. Translating it yields CSVERSYYGYTF. The chain combines TRBV29-1 with TRBJ1-2; D gene uncertain. This CDR3 has 12 amino acids. Per the germline V gene, CDR1 is SQVTM and CDR2 is ANQGSEA. The V and J ends lost 2 bases and 3 bases respectively, with 7 bases between them.

The CDR3 DNA reads TGTGCCAGCAGTTATATCACCCTCGGGACAGGGCGGAATTCACCCCTCCACTTT. Its protein product is CASSYITLGTGRNSPLHF. This chain connects TRBV27 to TRBJ1-6; TRBD1 agrees at 9 bases. Trimming cost V 4 bases and J 7 bases; bases outside gene matches: 14. This CDR3 is built from 18 residues. Per the germline V gene, CDR1 is MNHEY and CDR2 is SMNVEV (reference sequence).

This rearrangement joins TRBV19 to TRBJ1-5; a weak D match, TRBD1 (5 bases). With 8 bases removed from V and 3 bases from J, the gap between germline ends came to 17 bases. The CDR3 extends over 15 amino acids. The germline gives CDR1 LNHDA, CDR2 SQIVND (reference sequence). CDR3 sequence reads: CASSRQGSHNQPQHF. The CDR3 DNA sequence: TGTGCCAGTTCAAGGCAGGGAAGTCACAATCAGCCCCAGCATTTT. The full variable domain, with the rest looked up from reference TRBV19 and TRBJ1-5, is DGGITQSPKYLFRKEGQNVTLSCEQNLNHDAMYWYRQDPGQGLRLIYYSQIVNDFQKGDIAEGYSVSREKKESFPLTVTSAQKNPTAFYLCASSRQGSHNQPQHFGDGTRLSIL.

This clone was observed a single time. CDR3 sequence: CASSLQYTGSGANVLTF. The CDR3 bases are TGTGCCAGCTCACTACAATATACAGGTTCTGGGGCCAACGTCCTGACTTTC. The chain employs TRBV18 and TRBJ2-6; D possibly corresponds to TRBD1 (5 bases). Deletions cut 4 bases from V and 1 base from J, with 14 bases between. In germline, CDR1 is KGHSH, CDR2 LQKENI. The CDR3 consists of 17 residues.

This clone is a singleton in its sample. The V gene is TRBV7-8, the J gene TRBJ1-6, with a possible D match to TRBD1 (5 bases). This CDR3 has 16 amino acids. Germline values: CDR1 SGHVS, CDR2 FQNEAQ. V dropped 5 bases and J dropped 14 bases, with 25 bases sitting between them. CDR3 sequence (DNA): TGTGCCAGCAGCCCCTCAGCGGGCAGCGCCTCGGGGGCCCTCCACTTT. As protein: CASSPSAGSASGALHF. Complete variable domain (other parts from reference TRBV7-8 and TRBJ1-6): GAGVSQSPRYKVAKRGQDVALRCDPISGHVSLFWYQQALGQGPEFLTYFQNEAQLDKSGLPSDRFFAERPEGSVSTLKIQRTQQEDSAVYLCASSPSAGSASGALHFGNGTRLTVT.

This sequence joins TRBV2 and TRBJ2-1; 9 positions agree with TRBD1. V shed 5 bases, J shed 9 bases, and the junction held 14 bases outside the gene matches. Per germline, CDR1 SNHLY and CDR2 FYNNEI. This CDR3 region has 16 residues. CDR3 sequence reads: CASSREFRDRAGEQFF. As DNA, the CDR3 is TGTGCCAGCAGTAGAGAATTCCGGGACAGGGCCGGTGAGCAGTTCTTC.

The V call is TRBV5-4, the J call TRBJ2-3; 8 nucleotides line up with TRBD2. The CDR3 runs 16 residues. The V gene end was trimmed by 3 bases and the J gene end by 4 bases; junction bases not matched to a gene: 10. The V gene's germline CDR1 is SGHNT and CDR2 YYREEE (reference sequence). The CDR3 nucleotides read TGTGCCAGCAGCTGGACGGTTCGCGGGGGGCCAGATACGCAGTATTTT. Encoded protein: CASSWTVRGGPDTQYF.

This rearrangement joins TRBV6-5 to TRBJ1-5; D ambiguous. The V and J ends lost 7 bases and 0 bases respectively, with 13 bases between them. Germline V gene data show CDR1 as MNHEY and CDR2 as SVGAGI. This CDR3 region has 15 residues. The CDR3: CASKVDVYSNQPQHF. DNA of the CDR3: TGTGCCAGCAAAGTAGATGTGTATAGCAATCAGCCCCAGCATTTT.

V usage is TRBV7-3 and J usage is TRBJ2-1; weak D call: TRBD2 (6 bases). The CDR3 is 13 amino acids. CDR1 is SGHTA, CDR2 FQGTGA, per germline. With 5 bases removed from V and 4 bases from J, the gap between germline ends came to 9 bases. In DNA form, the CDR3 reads TGTGCCAGCAGCCTAGGACTATACAATGAGCAGTTCTTC. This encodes CASSLGLYNEQFF.

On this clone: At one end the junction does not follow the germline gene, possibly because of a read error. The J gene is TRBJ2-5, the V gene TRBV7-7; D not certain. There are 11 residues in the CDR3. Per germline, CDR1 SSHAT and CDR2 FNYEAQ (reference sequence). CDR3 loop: CASSSGETQYF. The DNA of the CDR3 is TGTGCTAGCAGTTCAGGAGAGACCCAGTACTTC.

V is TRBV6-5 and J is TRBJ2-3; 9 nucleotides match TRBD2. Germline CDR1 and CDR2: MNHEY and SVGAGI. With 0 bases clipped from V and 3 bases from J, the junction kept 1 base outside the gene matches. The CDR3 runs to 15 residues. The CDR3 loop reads CASSYSSGGTDTQYF. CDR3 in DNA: TGTGCCAGCAGTTACTCTAGCGGGGGTACAGATACGCAGTATTTT.

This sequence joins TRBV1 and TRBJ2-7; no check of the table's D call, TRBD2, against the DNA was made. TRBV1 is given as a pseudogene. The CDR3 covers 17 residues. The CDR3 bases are TGCACCAGCAGCCAAGAAGGCCTACTAGCCCGGGGGTACGAGCAGTACTTC. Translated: CTSSQEGLLARGYEQYF.

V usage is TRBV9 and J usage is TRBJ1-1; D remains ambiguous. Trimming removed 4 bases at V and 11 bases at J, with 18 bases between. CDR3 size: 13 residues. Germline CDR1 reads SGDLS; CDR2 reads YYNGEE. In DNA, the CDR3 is TGTGCCAGCAGCCCTTACTCGGCGGGCCAGGCTTTCTTT. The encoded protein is CASSPYSAGQAFF.

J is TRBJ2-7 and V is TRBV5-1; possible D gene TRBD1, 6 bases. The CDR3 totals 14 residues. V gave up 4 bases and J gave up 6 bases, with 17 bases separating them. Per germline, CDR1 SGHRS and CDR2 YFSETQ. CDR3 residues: CASSGRDTSGEQYF. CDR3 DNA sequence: TGCGCCAGCAGCGGACGGGACACCAGCGGCGAGCAGTACTTC. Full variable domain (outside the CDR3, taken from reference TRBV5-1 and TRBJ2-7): KAGVTQTPRYLIKTRGQQVTLSCSPISGHRSVSWYQQTPGQGLQFLFEYFSETQRNKGNFPGRFSGRQFSNSRSEMNVSTLELGDSALYLCASSGRDTSGEQYFGPGTRLTVT.

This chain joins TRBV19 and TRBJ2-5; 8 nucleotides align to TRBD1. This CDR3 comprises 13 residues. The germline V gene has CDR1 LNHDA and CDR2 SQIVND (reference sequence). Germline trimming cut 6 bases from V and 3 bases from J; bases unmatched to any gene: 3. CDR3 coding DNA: TGTGCCAGTAGCCCGGACAGGGAAGAGACCCAGTACTTC. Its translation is CASSPDREETQYF.

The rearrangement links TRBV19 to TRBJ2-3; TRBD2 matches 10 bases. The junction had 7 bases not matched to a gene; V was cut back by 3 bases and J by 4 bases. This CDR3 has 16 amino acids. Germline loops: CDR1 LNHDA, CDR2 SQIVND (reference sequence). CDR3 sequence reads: CASSMGSGGAADTQYF. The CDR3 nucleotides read TGTGCCAGTAGTATGGGGAGCGGGGGGGCGGCAGATACGCAGTATTTT.

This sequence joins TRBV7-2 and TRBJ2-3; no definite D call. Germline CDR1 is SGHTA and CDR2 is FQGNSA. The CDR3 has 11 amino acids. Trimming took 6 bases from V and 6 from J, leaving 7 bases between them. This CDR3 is CASRNWDTQYF. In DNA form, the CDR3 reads TGTGCCAGCAGGAACTGGGATACGCAGTATTTT.

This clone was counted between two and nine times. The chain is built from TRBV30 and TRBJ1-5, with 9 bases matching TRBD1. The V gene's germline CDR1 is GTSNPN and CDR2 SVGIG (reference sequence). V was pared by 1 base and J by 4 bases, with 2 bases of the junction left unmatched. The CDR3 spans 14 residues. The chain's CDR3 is CAWSAGTGNQPQHF. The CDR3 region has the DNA TGTGCCTGGAGTGCCGGGACAGGGAATCAGCCCCAGCATTTT.

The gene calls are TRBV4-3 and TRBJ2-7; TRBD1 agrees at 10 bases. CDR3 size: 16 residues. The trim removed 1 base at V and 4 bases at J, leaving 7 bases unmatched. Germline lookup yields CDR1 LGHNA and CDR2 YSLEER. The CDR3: CASSQGAGTGVYEQYF. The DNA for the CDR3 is TGCGCCAGCAGCCAAGGCGCCGGGACAGGGGTATACGAGCAGTACTTC.

This chain's CDR3 is CASSQDRTRGDEKLFF. The CDR3 DNA sequence: TGCGCCAGCAGCCAAGATAGGACCAGGGGTGATGAAAAACTGTTTTTT. This rearrangement joins TRBV4-3 to TRBJ1-4; D possibly corresponds to TRBD1 (6 bases). V was clipped by 0 bases and J by 6 bases, with 14 bases between them. Germline assignment: CDR1 LGHNA and CDR2 YSLEER. This CDR3 has 16 amino acids.

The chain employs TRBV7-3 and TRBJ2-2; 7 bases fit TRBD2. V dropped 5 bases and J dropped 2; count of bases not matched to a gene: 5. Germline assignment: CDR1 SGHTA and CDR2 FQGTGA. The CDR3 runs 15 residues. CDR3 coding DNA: TGTGCCAGCAGCCCCAGCGGGGCCAACACCGGGGAGCTGTTTTTT. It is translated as CASSPSGANTGELFF.

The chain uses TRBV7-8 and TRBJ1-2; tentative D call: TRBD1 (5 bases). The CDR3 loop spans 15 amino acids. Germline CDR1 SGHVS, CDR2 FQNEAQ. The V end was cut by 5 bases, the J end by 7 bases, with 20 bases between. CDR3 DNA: TGTGCCAGCAGCGCCCAGGGTGGGGTATTGGGTGGCTACACCTTC. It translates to CASSAQGGVLGGYTF.

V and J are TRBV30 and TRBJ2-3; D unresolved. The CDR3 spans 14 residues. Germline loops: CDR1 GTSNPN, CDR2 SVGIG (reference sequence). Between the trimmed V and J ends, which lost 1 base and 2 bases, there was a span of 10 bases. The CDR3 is CAWSARLSTDTQYF. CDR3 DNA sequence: TGTGCCTGGAGTGCGCGACTTTCCACAGATACGCAGTATTTT. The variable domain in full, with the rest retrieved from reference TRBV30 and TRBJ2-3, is SQTIHQWPATLVQPVGSPLSLECTVEGTSNPNLYWYRQAAGRGLQLLFYSVGIGQISSEVPQNLSASRPQDRQFILSSKKLLLSDSGFYLCAWSARLSTDTQYFGPGTRLTVL.